Each of the 16 T cell receptor beta chains below was sequenced from the same sample in a study of early T cells in non-severe SARS-CoV-2 infection. MiXCR was run by TCRdb on the 5' RACE reads, yielding one entry per CDR3 protein. Counted here are nearly 70,000 distinct CDR3 sequences, 3.5% to 6% occurring once; the ten biggest clones make up 3.6%. The sample was whole blood, taken at baseline. Every receptor here comes from an adult who was a healthcare worker with PCR-confirmed SARS-CoV-2 infection or an uninfected control (not recorded which). The donor label of this sample is uncertain.

This sequence joins TRBV10-3 and TRBJ1-1; unclear D gene. V lost 8 bases, J lost 1 base, and 11 bases lay in between. The germline V gene has CDR1 ENHRY and CDR2 SYGVKD. The CDR3 extends over 13 amino acids. The CDR3 DNA is TGTGCCATCGCGGAGCGGACGAACACTGAAGCTTTCTTT. Translation gives CAIAERTNTEAFF.

The chain links TRBV7-8 to TRBJ1-4, with D uncertain. CDR1 and CDR2 (germline): SGHVS, FQNEAQ. Trimming cost V 1 base and J 7 bases, with 13 bases left between them. CDR3 length equals 15 residues. CDR3 coding DNA: TGTGCCAGCAGCTTAGGTCACACCCTAGGTGAAAAACTGTTTTTT. Amino acids: CASSLGHTLGEKLFF.

This clonotype was seen a few times. This chain connects TRBV23-1 to TRBJ1-4; D is ambiguous. TRBV23-1 is designated an ORF whose function remains uncertain. V lost 4 bases, J lost 5 bases, and 17 bases lay in between. The CDR3 covers 16 residues. The CDR3 DNA follows: TGCGCCAGCAGTCGGGTTAAGCGGACGGACAATGAAAAACTGTTTTTT. Its protein is CASSRVKRTDNEKLFF.

This clonotype has ten or more counts. This sequence joins TRBV6-1 and TRBJ1-6; no reliable D call. V lost 5 bases to trimming and J lost 6 bases, with 14 bases between them. The germline V gene has CDR1 MNHNS and CDR2 SASEGT. The CDR3 length is 15 residues. Here the CDR3 reads CASSRNSMGNSPLHF. The CDR3 DNA sequence: TGTGCCAGCAGTAGAAACAGTATGGGTAATTCACCCCTCCACTTT.

To note about this clonotype: A read error may be the cause here, since a much bigger clone is one base away. This rearrangement joins TRBV29-1 to TRBJ2-2; a weak D match, TRBD2 (5 bases). Germline values: CDR1 SQVTM, CDR2 ANQGSEA. The CDR3 contains 12 residues. The CDR3 DNA is TGCAGCGTTGAAGAACCCTCCGGGGAGCTGATTTTT. It encodes CSVEEPSGELIF.

CDR3 sequence reads: CAWRVTRAAGEQYF. As DNA, the CDR3 is TGTGCCTGGAGGGTTACTAGGGCGGCCGGCGAGCAGTACTTC. This rearrangement joins TRBV30 to TRBJ2-7; a possible D gene is TRBD2 (5 bases). Germline-derived CDR1 and CDR2 are GTSNPN and SVGIG (reference sequence). Trimming removed 3 bases from V and 6 bases from J, with 18 bases in between. The CDR3 spans 14 residues.

This clonotype was recorded only once. This may arise from a read error, as a much more abundant clone is one base away. The chain employs TRBV7-2 and TRBJ2-1, with 8 bases matching TRBD1. This CDR3 region has 14 residues. CDR1 and CDR2 from the germline V gene are SGHTA and FQGNSA. The CDR3 DNA reads as TGTGCCAACAGCTCAGGACAGGGCTGGAATGAGCAGTTCTTC. It translates to CANSSGQGWNEQFF.

This clonotype has more than one count but fewer than ten. The chain employs TRBV7-2 and TRBJ2-3, with 8 positions matching TRBD1. Looked up from germline, CDR1 is SGHTA and CDR2 is FQGNSA. Trimming cost V 0 bases and J 0 bases; bases outside gene matches: 5. This CDR3 has 17 residues. CDR3 protein: CASSLASGTGSTDTQYF. The CDR3 region has the DNA TGTGCCAGCAGCTTAGCGTCCGGGACAGGTAGCACAGATACGCAGTATTTT.

This chain uses TRBV7-9 with TRBJ2-1; maybe TRBD2 (7 bases). The CDR3 is 13 amino acids. The germline V gene has CDR1 SEHNR and CDR2 FQNEAQ (reference sequence). The CDR3 spells CVGGTPALGEQFF. Here the CDR3 DNA reads TGTGTGGGGGGGACACCGGCTTTGGGTGAGCAGTTCTTC. The variable domain in full, with the rest retrieved from reference TRBV7-9 and TRBJ2-1, is DTGVSQNPRHKITKRGQNVTFRCDPISEHNRLYWYRQTLGQGPEFLTYFQNEAQLEKSRLLSDRFSAERPKGSFSTLEIQRTEQGDSAMYLCVGGTPALGEQFFGPGTRLTVL.

The chain has TRBV29-1 and TRBJ2-5; TRBD2 matches 9 bases. Per the germline V gene, CDR1 is SQVTM and CDR2 is ANQGSEA. The CDR3 has 14 amino acids. Trimming cost V 3 bases and J 1 base; bases outside gene matches: 3. The CDR3 DNA reads TGCAGCGTTGATCCAGCGGGGGGCCAAGAGACCCAGTACTTC. This sequence encodes CSVDPAGGQETQYF.

This clonotype appeared a few times. This chain uses TRBV2 with TRBJ2-7; 7 positions match TRBD1. Germline CDR1 and CDR2: SNHLY and FYNNEI. The CDR3 contains 12 residues. The ends lost 8 bases at V and 2 bases at J; junction bases unmatched: 3. The CDR3 nucleotides are TGTGCCAGCCAGGGGGAACCCTACGAGCAGTACTTC. It encodes CASQGEPYEQYF.

This clonotype has only a few counts. The chain uses TRBV19 and TRBJ2-2; tentatively, D is TRBD2 (5 bases). The V end was cut by 6 bases, the J end by 3 bases, with 14 bases between. The CDR3 loop spans 15 amino acids. Germline-derived CDR1 and CDR2 are LNHDA and SQIVND (reference sequence). CDR3 sequence: CASRQTGRDTGELFF. In nucleotides, the CDR3 is TGTGCCAGTAGACAGACGGGAAGGGACACCGGGGAGCTGTTTTTT.

This clonotype was picked up many times. The chain joins TRBV27 to TRBJ2-2, with D maybe TRBD1 (6 bases). This CDR3 comprises 16 residues. Trimming removed 1 base from V and 1 base from J, with 10 bases in between. The germline V gene has CDR1 MNHEY and CDR2 SMNVEV (reference sequence). The CDR3, as DNA: TGTGCCAGCAGTTTATGGCAGGGGCTGAACACCGGGGAGCTGTTTTTT. Its translation is CASSLWQGLNTGELFF.

This clonotype was seen at least ten times. The chain uses TRBV6-6 and TRBJ2-7, with D perhaps matching TRBD1 (7 bases). This CDR3 region has 14 residues. Per the germline V gene, CDR1 is MNHNY and CDR2 is SVGAGI (reference sequence). V shed 2 bases and J shed 8 bases, with 16 bases lying between them. The CDR3 DNA reads as TGTGCCAGCAGTTACGGGGGGACAGACCCTAAGCAGTACTTC. This gives the protein CASSYGGTDPKQYF.

This clonotype was observed a handful of times. The chain employs TRBV6-4 and TRBJ2-7; D is undetermined. This CDR3 comprises 13 residues. Trimming stripped 3 bases from V and 0 bases from J, with 6 bases between. Germline V gene sequence: CDR1 MRHNA, CDR2 SNTAGT. CDR3 in amino acids: CASSEGLSYEQYF. The CDR3 region has the DNA TGTGCCAGCAGTGAAGGGCTCTCCTACGAGCAGTACTTC.

This clonotype was recorded many times. The CDR3 spells CSARPHWVTYNEQFF. The CDR3 bases are TGCAGTGCTAGGCCCCATTGGGTTACTTACAATGAGCAGTTCTTC. V and J are TRBV20-1 and TRBJ2-1, with unresolved D. The CDR3 is made up of 15 amino acids. V lost 3 bases and J lost 4, with 16 bases in between. The germline CDR1 and CDR2 sequences are DFQATT and SNEGSKA (reference sequence).